The following is a T cell receptor beta chain sequence with its context. The data originate from a study of lymphopenia after photon versus proton radiotherapy. Data came from immunoSEQ multiplex PCR; TCRdb stores just in-frame clones and leaves some out. The sample yields approximately 45,000 clones, 65% to 90% seen once. Germline CDR1 reads SGHNT; CDR2 reads YYREEE (reference sequence). The CDR3 length is 14 residues. The V gene lost 4 bases and the J gene lost 8 bases, with 18 bases spanning the gap. The TCR sequence derives from a man aged 35 to 55 with gastric cancer. V and J are TRBV5-4 and TRBJ1-2; possible D gene TRBD1, 6 bases. The material sequenced was peripheral blood, taken from a patient treated with photon-based radiotherapy. Written as DNA, the CDR3 is TGTGCCAGCAGCGTAGACACAGGGAAGCGCGGCTACACCTTC. Translation: CASSVDTGKRGYTF.